Listed below are T cell receptor beta chains from one sample, sequenced in a study of CD8 T cells in ankylosing spondylitis. TCRdb called the 5' RACE reads again in MiXCR, with one record for every CDR3 protein. The repertoire has approximately 540,000 distinct CDR3 sequences, about 13% of them found once; the top ten carry approximately 7%. The specimen was blood, either unsorted or a sorted T cell fraction (not recorded which). The receptor set was obtained from a male donor with ankylosing spondylitis. Each CDR3 is given with its conserved first and last residue. The D gene is left open where the match is weak. A row's size may be missing; if present it is once, few, many or a size class.

clone size	V gene	D gene	J gene	CDR3 protein	CDR3 DNA
-	TRBV20-1	TRBD2	TRBJ2-1	CSARDVYRLAGGPSGFYEQFF	TGCAGTGCTAGAGATGTATACCGACTAGCGGGAGGGCCCTCCGGTTTTTATGAGCAGTTCTTC
-	TRBV20-1	-	TRBJ2-7	CSAQPTGPYEQYF	TGCAGTGCCCAACCCACAGGGCCCTACGAGCAGTACTTC
few	TRBV7-9	-	TRBJ1-3	CASSFRAGNTIYF	TGTGCCAGCAGCTTTCGTGCTGGAAACACCATATATTTT
few	TRBV3-1	TRBD2	TRBJ2-1	CASSQGTSGRAAYNEQFF	TGTGCCAGCAGCCAGGGGACTAGCGGGAGGGCGGCTTACAATGAGCAGTTCTTC
-	TRBV12-3/TRBV12-4	-	TRBJ1-5	CASSYLDNQPQHF	TGTGCCAGCAGCTACTTGGACAATCAGCCCCAGCATTTT
few	TRBV6-1	-	TRBJ2-6	CASSELSGANVLTF	TGTGCCAGCAGTGAACTTTCCGGGGCCAACGTCCTGACTTTC
-	TRBV7-7	TRBD1	TRBJ2-5	CASSQGVQETQYF	TGTGCCAGCAGCCAGGGGGTCCAAGAGACCCAGTACTTC
few	TRBV20-1	TRBD1	TRBJ1-2	CSASDRGHGYTF	TGCAGTGCGTCCGACAGGGGGCATGGCTACACCTTC
few	TRBV2	TRBD2	TRBJ2-2	CASNLAGSGVEELFF	TGTGCCAGCAATCTAGCGGGATCCGGCGTGGAGGAGCTGTTTTTT
-	TRBV6-2/TRBV6-3	-	TRBJ1-5	CASSLQGKNQPQHF	TGTGCCAGCAGTCTTCAGGGAAAGAATCAGCCCCAGCATTTT
few	TRBV14	-	TRBJ2-5	CASSLGLTQYF	TGTGCCAGCAGCCTGGGTCTGACCCAGTACTTC
few	TRBV7-6	TRBD2	TRBJ2-7	CASSPSLRTRAFYEQYF	TGTGCCAGCAGCCCCTCCCTCAGGACTAGGGCGTTCTACGAGCAGTACTTC
-	TRBV6-1	-	TRBJ2-7	CASTRGHRVLGEQYF	TGTGCCAGCACCAGGGGCCACAGGGTATTAGGTGAGCAGTACTTC
-	TRBV5-1	-	TRBJ2-7	CASSLRDTASYEQYF	TGCGCCAGCAGTCTTCGGGACACAGCATCCTACGAGCAGTACTTC
few	TRBV7-8	-	TRBJ1-5	CASSPISNQPQHF	TGTGCCAGCAGCCCGATAAGCAATCAGCCCCAGCATTTT
few	TRBV30	TRBD1	TRBJ1-4	CAWRGQGPEKLFF	TGTGCCTGGAGAGGACAGGGTCCTGAAAAACTGTTTTTT
-	TRBV20-1	-	TRBJ1-1	CSAQRQNTEAFF	TGCAGTGCCCAGCGACAGAACACTGAAGCTTTCTTT